This T cell receptor beta chain was retrieved from a study of cytotoxic CD8 clonotypes in ibrutinib-treated CLL. Study observations and caveats: Clonality at baseline surpassed age-matched healthy donors and tracked circulating CD8+ T-cell counts.

Comment on this clone: Its antigen is as yet unknown.

Germline V gene data show CDR1 as KGHSH and CDR2 as LQKENI. Trimming cost V 10 bases and J 2 bases, with 17 bases left between them. CDR3 length equals 14 residues. The planned depth of sequencing spanned 1 in 200,000 to 1 in 1 million T cells. Only in-frame clones appear in the TCRdb table, and some are missing; sequencing was by immunoSEQ multiplex PCR. The sample records some 200,000 clones, 70% to 75% being singletons. This sequence was found in a human donor with chronic lymphocytic leukemia. The rearrangement joins TRBV18 to TRBJ1-1; D is possibly TRBD1 (6 bases). The sample in question was PBMCs, obtained after 12 months of ibrutinib treatment. CDR3 region: CATSKSGVNTEAFF. The CDR3 coding sequence is TGTGCCACCTCGAAATCAGGGGTTAACACTGAAGCTTTCTTT.